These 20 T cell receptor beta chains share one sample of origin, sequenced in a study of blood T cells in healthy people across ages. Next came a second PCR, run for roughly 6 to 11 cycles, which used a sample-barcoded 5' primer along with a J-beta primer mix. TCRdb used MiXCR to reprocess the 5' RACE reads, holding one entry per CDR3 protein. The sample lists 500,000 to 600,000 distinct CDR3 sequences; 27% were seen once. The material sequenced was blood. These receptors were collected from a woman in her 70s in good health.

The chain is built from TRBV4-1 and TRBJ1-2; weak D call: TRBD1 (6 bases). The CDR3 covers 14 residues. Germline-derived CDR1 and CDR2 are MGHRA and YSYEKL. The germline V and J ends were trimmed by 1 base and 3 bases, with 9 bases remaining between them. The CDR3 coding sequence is TGCGCCAGCAGCCAAGGTTCAGGGGACTATGGCTACACCTTC. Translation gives CASSQGSGDYGYTF.

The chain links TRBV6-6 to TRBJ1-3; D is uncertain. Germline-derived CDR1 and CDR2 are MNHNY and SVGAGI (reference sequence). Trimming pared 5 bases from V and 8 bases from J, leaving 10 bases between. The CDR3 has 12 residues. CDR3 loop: CASSLIRDTIYF. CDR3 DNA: TGTGCCAGCAGTCTCATACGGGACACCATATATTTT.

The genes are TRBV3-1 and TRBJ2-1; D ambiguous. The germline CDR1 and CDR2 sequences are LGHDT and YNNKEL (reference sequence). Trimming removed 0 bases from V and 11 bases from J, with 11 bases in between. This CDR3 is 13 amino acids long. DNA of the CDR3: TGTGCCAGCAGCCAAGATAACCCGGCCAAGCAGTTCTTC. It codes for CASSQDNPAKQFF.

The CDR3 bases are TGCAGTGCTAGTTCCGGGAACCGGCAAGAGACCCAGTACTTC. Its translation: CSASSGNRQETQYF. The rearrangement uses TRBV20-1 and TRBJ2-5, with D perhaps TRBD2 (5 bases). Germline-derived CDR1 and CDR2 are DFQATT and SNEGSKA (reference sequence). Trimming left V 3 bases short and J 2 bases short, with 13 bases between. There are 14 residues in the CDR3.

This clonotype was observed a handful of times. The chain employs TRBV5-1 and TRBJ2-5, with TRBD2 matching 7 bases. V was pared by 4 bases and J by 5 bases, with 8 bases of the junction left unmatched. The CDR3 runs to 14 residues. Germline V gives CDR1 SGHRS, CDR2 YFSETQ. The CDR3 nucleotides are TGCGCCAGCAGCCTGGGGGGGTTTAGGGAGACCCAGTACTTC. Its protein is CASSLGGFRETQYF. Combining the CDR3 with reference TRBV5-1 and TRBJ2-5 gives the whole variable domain KAGVTQTPRYLIKTRGQQVTLSCSPISGHRSVSWYQQTPGQGLQFLFEYFSETQRNKGNFPGRFSGRQFSNSRSEMNVSTLELGDSALYLCASSLGGFRETQYFGPGTRLLVL.

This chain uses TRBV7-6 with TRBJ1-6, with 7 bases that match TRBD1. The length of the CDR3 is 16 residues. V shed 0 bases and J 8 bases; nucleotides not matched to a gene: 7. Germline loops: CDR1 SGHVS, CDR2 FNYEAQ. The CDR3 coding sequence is TGTGCCAGCAGCTTAGCCTCGACAGGGAATGATTCACCCCTCCACTTT. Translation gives CASSLASTGNDSPLHF.

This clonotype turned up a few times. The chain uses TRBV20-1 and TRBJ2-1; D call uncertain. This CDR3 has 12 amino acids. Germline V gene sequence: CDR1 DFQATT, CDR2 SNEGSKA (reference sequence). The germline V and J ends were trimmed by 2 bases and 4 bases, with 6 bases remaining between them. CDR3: CSARRAYNEQFF. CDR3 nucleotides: TGCAGTGCTAGAAGGGCATACAATGAGCAGTTCTTC.

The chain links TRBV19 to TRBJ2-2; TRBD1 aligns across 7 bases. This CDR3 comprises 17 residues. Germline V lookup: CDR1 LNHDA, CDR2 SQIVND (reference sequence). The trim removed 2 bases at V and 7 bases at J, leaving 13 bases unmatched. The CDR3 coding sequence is TGTGCCAGTAGTATACAGTTCGGGACACGACAGGGCGGGGAGCTGTTTTTT. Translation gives CASSIQFGTRQGGELFF.

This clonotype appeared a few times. This chain's CDR3 is CSVLKGTDTQYF. The CDR3 DNA reads TGCAGCGTTTTGAAAGGCACAGATACGCAGTATTTT. The chain carries TRBV29-1 and TRBJ2-3; D unresolved. V was cut by 5 bases and J by 1 base, with 7 bases left in between. This CDR3 contains 12 residues. Germline V lookup: CDR1 SQVTM, CDR2 ANQGSEA.

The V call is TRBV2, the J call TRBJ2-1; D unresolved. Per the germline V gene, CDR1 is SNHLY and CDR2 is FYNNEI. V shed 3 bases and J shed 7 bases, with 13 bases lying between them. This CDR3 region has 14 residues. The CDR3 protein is CASSDSGLENEQFF. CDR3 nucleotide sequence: TGTGCCAGCAGTGACTCAGGCTTGGAGAATGAGCAGTTCTTC.

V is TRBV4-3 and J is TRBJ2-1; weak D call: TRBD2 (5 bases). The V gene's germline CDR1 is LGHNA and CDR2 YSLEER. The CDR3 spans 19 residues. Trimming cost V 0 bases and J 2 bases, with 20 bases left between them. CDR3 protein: CASSQDRFGPEAPYNEQFF. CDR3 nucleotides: TGCGCCAGCAGCCAAGATAGGTTCGGACCGGAGGCCCCCTACAATGAGCAGTTCTTC.

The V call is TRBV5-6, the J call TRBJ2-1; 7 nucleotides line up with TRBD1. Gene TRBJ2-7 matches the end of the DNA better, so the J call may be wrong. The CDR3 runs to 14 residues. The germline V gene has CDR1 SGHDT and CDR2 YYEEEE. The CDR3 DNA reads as TGTGCCAGCACCCGAGGGGGACAGACCTACGAGCAGTACTTC. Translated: CASTRGGQTYEQYF.

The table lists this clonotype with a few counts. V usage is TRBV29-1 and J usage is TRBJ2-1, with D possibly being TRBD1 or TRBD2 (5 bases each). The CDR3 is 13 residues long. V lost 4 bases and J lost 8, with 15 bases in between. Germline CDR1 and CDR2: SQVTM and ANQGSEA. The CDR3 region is CSVVRGRRYEQFF. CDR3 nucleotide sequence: TGCAGCGTTGTCCGGGGCAGGAGGTATGAGCAGTTCTTC.

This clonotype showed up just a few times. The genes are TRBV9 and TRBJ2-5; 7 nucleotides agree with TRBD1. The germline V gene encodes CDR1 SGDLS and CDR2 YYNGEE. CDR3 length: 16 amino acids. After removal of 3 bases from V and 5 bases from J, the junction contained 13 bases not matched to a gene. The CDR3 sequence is CASSASTGKFLETQYF. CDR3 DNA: TGTGCCAGCAGCGCATCGACAGGGAAATTTTTGGAGACCCAGTACTTC.

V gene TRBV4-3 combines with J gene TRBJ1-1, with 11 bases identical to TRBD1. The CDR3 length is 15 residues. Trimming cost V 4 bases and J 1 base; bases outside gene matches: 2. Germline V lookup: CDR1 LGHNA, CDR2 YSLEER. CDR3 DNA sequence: TGCGCCAGCAGCCGCGGACAGGGGGCGAACACTGAAGCTTTCTTT. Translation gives CASSRGQGANTEAFF.

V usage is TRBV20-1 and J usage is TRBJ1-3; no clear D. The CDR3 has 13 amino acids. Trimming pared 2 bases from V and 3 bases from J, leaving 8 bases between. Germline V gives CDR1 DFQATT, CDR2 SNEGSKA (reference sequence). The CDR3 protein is CSARIWDGNTIYF. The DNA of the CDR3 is TGCAGTGCTAGAATCTGGGATGGAAACACCATATATTTT.

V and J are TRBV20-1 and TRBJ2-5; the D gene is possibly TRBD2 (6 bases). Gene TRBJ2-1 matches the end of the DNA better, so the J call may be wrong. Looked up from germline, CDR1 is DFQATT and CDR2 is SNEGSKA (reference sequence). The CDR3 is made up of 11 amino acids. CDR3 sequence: CSAPGSNEQFF. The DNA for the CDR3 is TGCAGTGCCCCCGGGAGCAATGAGCAGTTCTTC.

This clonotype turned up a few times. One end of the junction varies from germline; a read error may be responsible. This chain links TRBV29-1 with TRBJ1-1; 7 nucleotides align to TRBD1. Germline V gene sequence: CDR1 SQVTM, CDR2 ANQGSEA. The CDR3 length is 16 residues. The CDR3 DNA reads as TGCAGCGCACGCGGGGGACAGAACTCTATAAACACTGAAGTTTTCTTT. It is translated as CSARGGQNSINTEVFF. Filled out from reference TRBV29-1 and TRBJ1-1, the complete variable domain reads SAVISQKPSRDICQRGTSLTIQCQVDSQVTMMFWYRQQPGQSLTLIATANQGSEATYESGFVIDKFPISRPNLTFSTLTVSNMSPEDSSIYLCSARGGQNSINTEVFFGQGTRLTVV.

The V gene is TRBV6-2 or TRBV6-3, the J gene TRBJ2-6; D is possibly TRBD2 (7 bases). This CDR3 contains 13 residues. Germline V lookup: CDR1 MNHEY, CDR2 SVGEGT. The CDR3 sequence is CTSGTSGANVLTF. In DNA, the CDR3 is TGTACAAGCGGGACATCTGGGGCCAACGTCCTGACTTTC.

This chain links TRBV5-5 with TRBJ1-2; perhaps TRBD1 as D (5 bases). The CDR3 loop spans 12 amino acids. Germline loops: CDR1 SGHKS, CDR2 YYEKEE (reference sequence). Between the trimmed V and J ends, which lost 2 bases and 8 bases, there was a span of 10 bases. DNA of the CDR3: TGTGCCAGCAGCTTCAGGACAACGGGCTACACCTTC. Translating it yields CASSFRTTGYTF.